This T cell receptor (beta chain) was sequenced during a study of read filtering for tumor transcriptome and immune sequencing. Turning to the study itself: DNase treatment preceded whole-transcriptome library preparation. Per sample, TCR-region reads ranged about 4 to 11 million by IR-seq, roughly 80 to 1,300 by RNA-seq. Study results and limitations: Single-read clonotypes: approximately 87% of IR-seq clonotypes (around 4% of reads), 74.6% of RNA-seq clonotypes (approximately 49% of reads).

This clonotype was recorded at least ten times. No antigen is known for it. Molecular barcoded adaptors covering alpha/delta and beta/gamma chains were used on roughly 400 ng RNA. TCRdb reanalysed the reads using MiXCR and keeps one entry per CDR3 protein. Among around 40,000 distinct CDR3 sequences listed, roughly 13% were seen once. The sample taken for sequencing was a population of CD138-negative cells sorted from bone marrow. The clonotype originates from a donor aged 40 or older with multiple myeloma.

The DNA of the CDR3 is TGTGCCAGCAGTGCAGACAGGGGGGCCGGGGAGCTGTTTTTT. This codes for CASSADRGAGELFF. The chain employs TRBV28 and TRBJ2-2, with TRBD1 matching 9 bases. With 5 bases clipped from V and 6 bases from J, the junction kept 4 bases outside the gene matches. CDR1 is MDHEN and CDR2 is SYDVKM in the germline V gene. The CDR3 contains 14 residues.